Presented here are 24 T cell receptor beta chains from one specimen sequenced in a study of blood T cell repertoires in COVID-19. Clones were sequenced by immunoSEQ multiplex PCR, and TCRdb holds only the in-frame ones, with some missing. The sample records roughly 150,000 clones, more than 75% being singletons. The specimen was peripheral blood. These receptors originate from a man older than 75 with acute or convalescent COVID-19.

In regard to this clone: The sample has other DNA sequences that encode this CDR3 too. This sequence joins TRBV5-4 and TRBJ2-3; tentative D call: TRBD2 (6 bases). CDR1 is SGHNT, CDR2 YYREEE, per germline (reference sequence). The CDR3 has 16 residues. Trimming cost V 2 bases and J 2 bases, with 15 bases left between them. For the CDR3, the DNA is TGTGCCAGCAGCTTCGGGACTCTAGGATTCACAGATACGCAGTATTTT. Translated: CASSFGTLGFTDTQYF.

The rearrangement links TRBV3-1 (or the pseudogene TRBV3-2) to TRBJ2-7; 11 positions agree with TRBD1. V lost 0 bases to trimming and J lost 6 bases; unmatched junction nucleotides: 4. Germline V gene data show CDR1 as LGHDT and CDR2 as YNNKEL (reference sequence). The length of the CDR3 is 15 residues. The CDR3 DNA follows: TGTGCCAGCAGCCAAGAAATCGGGACAGGGGGCGAGCAGTACTTC. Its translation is CASSQEIGTGGEQYF.

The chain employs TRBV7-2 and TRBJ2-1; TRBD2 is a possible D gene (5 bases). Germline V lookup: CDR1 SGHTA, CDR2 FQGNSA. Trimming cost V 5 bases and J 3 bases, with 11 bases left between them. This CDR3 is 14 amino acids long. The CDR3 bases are TGTGCCAGCAGCCCTCTCCGGGGCTACAATGAGCAGTTCTTC. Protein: CASSPLRGYNEQFF.

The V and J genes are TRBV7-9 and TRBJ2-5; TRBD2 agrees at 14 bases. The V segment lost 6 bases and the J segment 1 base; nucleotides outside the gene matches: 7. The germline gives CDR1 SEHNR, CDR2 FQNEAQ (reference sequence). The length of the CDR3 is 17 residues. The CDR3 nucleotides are TGTGCCAGCAGTCCGGGACTAGCGGGAGCGACCCAAGAGACCCAGTACTTC. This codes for CASSPGLAGATQETQYF.

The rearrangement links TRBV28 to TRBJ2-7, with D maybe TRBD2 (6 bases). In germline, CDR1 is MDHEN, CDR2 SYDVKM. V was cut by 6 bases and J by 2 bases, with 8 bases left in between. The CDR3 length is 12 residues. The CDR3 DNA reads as TGTGCCAGCAGGGCGGGACCCTACGAGCAGTACTTC. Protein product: CASRAGPYEQYF.

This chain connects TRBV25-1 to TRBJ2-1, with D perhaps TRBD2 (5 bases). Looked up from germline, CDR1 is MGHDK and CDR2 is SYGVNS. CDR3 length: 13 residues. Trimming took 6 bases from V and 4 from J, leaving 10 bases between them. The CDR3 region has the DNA TGTGCCAGCAGCCCCCCGGGGTACAATGAGCAGTTCTTC. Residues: CASSPPGYNEQFF.

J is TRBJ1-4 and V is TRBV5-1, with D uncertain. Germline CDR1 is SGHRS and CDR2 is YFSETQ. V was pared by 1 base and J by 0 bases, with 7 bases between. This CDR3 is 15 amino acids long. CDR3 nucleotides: TGCGCCAGCAGCTTGCTCGGGACAACTAATGAAAAACTGTTTTTT. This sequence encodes CASSLLGTTNEKLFF.

CDR3 protein: CAWTRRAGVITGELFF. The DNA for the CDR3 is TGTGCCTGGACCCGGAGAGCGGGAGTTATCACCGGGGAGCTGTTTTTT. The chain links TRBV30 to TRBJ2-2; 8 nucleotides align to TRBD2. The germline V gene has CDR1 GTSNPN and CDR2 SVGIG (reference sequence). The CDR3 runs to 16 residues. V dropped 4 bases and J dropped 4; count of bases not matched to a gene: 11.

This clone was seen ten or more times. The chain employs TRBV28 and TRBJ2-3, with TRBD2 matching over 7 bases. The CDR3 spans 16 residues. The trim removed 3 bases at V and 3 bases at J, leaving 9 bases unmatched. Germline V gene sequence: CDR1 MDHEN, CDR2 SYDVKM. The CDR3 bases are TGTGCCAGCAGTTTTGGAGGCGGGAGAAGAACAGATACGCAGTATTTT. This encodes CASSFGGGRRTDTQYF. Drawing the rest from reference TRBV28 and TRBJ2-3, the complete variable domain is DVKVTQSSRYLVKRTGEKVFLECVQDMDHENMFWYRQDPGLGLRLIYFSYDVKMKEKGDIPEGYSVSREKKERFSLILESASTNQTSMYLCASSFGGGRRTDTQYFGPGTRLTVL.

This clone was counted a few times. The CDR3 region is CASQLGGTNTGELFF. The CDR3 bases are TGTGCCAGCCAGTTGGGGGGTACGAACACCGGGGAGCTGTTTTTT. This chain joins TRBV19 and TRBJ2-2; maybe TRBD2 (6 bases). V was trimmed by 9 bases and J by 0 bases, leaving 14 bases between them. Germline-derived CDR1 and CDR2 are LNHDA and SQIVND (reference sequence). This CDR3 spans 15 amino acids.

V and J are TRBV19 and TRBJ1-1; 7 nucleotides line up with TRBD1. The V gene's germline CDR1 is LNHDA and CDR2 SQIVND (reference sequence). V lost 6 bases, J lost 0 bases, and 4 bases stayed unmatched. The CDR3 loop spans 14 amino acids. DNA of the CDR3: TGTGCCAGTAGCTGGGACAGACTGAACACTGAAGCTTTCTTT. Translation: CASSWDRLNTEAFF.

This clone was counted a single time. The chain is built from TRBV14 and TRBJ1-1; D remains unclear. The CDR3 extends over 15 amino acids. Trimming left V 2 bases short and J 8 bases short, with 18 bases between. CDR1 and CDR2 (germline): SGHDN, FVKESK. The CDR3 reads CASSQRLSVGAEAFF. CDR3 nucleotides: TGTGCCAGCAGCCAAAGGCTGTCAGTCGGAGCCGAAGCTTTCTTT. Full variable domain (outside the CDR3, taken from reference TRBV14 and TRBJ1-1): EAGVTQFPSHSVIEKGQTVTLRCDPISGHDNLYWYRRVMGKEIKFLLHFVKESKQDESGMPNNRFLAERTGGTYSTLKVQPAELEDSGVYFCASSQRLSVGAEAFFGQGTRLTVV.

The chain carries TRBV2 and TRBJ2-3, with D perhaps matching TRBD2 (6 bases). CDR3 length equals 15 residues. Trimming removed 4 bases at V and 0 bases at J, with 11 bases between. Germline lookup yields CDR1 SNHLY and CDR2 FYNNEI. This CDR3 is CASSGDSTSTDTQYF. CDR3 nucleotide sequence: TGTGCCAGCAGTGGGGACTCTACTAGCACAGATACGCAGTATTTT. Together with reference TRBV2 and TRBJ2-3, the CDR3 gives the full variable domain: EPEVTQTPSHQVTQMGQEVILRCVPISNHLYFYWYRQILGQKVEFLVSFYNNEISEKSEIFDDQFSVERPDGSNFTLKIRSTKLEDSAMYFCASSGDSTSTDTQYFGPGTRLTVL.

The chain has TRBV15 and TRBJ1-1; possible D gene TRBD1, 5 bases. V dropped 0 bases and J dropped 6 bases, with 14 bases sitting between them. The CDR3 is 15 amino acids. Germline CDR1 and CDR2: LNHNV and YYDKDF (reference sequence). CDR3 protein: CATSRENRQTAEAFF. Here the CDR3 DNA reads TGTGCCACCAGCAGAGAAAACAGGCAGACGGCTGAAGCTTTCTTT. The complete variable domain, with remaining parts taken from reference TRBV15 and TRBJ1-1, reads DAMVIQNPRYQVTQFGKPVTLSCSQTLNHNVMYWYQQKSSQAPKLLFHYYDKDFNNEADTPDNFQSRRPNTSFCFLDIRSPGLGDTAMYLCATSRENRQTAEAFFGQGTRLTVV.

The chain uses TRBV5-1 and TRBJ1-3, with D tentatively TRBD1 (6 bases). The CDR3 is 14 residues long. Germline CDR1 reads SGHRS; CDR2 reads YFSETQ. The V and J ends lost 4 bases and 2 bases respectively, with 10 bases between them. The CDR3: CASSQQGPGNTIYF. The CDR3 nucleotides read TGCGCCAGCAGCCAACAGGGACCTGGAAACACCATATATTTT.

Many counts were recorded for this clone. In DNA, the CDR3 is TGTGCCATCCCGAGGGACAGACCTCTATACGATTCACCCCTCCACTTT. It encodes CAIPRDRPLYDSPLHF. This sequence joins TRBV7-2 and TRBJ1-6, with 7 nucleotides matching TRBD1. With 10 bases clipped from V and 8 bases from J, the junction kept 17 bases outside the gene matches. The CDR3 extends over 16 amino acids. The V gene's germline CDR1 is SGHTA and CDR2 FQGNSA.

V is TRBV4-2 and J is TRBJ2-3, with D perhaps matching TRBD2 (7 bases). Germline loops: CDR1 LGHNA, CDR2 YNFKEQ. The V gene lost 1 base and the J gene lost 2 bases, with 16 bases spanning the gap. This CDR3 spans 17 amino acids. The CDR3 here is CASSQGTRGGLTDTQYF. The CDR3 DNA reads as TGTGCCAGCAGCCAAGGGACGAGGGGGGGACTCACAGATACGCAGTATTTT.

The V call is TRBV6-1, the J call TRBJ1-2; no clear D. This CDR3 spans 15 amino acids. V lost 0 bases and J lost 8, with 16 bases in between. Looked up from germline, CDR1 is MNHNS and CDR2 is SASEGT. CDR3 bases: TGTGCCAGCAGTGAAGCGGTAGCCTCCCTGTCGGGCTACACCTTC. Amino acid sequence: CASSEAVASLSGYTF.

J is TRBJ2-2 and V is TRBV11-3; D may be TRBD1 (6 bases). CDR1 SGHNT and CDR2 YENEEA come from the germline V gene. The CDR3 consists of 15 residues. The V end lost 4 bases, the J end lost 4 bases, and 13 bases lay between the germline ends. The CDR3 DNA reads TGTGCCAGCAGCTCATTGACAGGCGGCACCGGGGAGCTGTTTTTT. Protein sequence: CASSSLTGGTGELFF.

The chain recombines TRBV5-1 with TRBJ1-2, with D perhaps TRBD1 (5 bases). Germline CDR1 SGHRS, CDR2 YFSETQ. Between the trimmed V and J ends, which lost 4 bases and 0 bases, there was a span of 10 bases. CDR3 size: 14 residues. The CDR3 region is CASSSLTANYGYTF. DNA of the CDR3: TGCGCCAGCAGCAGCCTGACAGCTAACTATGGCTACACCTTC.

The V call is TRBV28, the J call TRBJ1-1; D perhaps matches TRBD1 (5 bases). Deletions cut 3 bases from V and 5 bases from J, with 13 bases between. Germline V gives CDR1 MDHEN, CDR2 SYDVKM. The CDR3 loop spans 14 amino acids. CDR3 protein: CASSLGGPQTEAFF. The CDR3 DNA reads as TGTGCCAGCAGTTTGGGGGGACCCCAGACTGAAGCTTTCTTT.

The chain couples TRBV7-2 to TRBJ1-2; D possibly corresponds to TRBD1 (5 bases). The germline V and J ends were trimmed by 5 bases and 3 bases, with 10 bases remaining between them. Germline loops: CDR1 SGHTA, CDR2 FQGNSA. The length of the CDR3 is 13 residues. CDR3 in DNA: TGTGCCAGCAGCCCTGACAGATACTATGGCTACACCTTC. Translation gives CASSPDRYYGYTF.

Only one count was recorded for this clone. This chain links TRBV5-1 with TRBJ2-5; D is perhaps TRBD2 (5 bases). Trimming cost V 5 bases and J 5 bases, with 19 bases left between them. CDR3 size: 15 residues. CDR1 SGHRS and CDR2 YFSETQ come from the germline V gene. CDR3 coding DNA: TGCGCCAGCAGATCGGGAATCTTTCGTTTGGAGACCCAGTACTTC. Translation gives CASRSGIFRLETQYF. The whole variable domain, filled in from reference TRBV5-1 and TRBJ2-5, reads KAGVTQTPRYLIKTRGQQVTLSCSPISGHRSVSWYQQTPGQGLQFLFEYFSETQRNKGNFPGRFSGRQFSNSRSEMNVSTLELGDSALYLCASRSGIFRLETQYFGPGTRLLVL.

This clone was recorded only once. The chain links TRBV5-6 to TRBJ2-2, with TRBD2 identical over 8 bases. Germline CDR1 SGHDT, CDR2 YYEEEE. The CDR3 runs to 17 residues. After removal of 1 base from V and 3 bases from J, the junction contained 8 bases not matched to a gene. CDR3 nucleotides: TGTGCCAGCAGCTTGAAGAGGAGCGGGGGCGACACCGGGGAGCTGTTTTTT. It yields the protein CASSLKRSGGDTGELFF.